This note documents a single TCR beta chain sequence. Antigen specificity is unknown. This CDR3 region has 15 residues. The sample belongs to a study of STAT5B mutations in CD4+ large granular lymphocyte leukemia. At the level of the study: Healthy donors showed HLA-associated enrichment of the CDR3 'QG' motif.

The data were produced by immunoSEQ multiplex PCR, yet TCRdb's version contains in-frame clones alone and is incomplete. The sample shows 32,000 or so clones, 70% to 90% of them seen only once. Study-level results: Without putative leukemic clones, patient CD4-sorted repertoires remained more clonal than healthy CD4+ repertoires.

The rearrangement links TRBV12-2 to TRBJ2-1; TRBD2 was called by the table and not checked on the DNA. TRBV12-2 is deemed a pseudogene. The sample taken for sequencing was CD4+ T cells from blood buffy coats. This TCR derives from a human donor in good health. The CDR3 DNA reads TGTGCAAGTCGCTTAGGGCTAGCGGCCTACAATGAGCAGTTCTTC. It encodes CASRLGLAAYNEQFF.